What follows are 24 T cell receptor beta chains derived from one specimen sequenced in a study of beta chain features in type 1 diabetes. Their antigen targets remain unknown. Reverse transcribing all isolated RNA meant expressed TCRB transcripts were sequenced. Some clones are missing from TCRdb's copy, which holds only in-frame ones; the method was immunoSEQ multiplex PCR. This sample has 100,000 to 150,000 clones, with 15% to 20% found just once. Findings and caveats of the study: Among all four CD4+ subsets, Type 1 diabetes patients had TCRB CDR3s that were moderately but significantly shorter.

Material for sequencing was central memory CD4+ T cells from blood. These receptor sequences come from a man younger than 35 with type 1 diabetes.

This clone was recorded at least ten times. In DNA form, the CDR3 reads TGTGCCTGGAGTGGGGGCCGAACCAGCTCCTACGAGCAGTACTTC. This codes for CAWSGGRTSSYEQYF. The rearrangement links TRBV30 to TRBJ2-7; weak D call: TRBD1 (5 bases). Looked up from germline, CDR1 is GTSNPN and CDR2 is SVGIG (reference sequence). Trimming stripped 1 base from V and 0 bases from J, with 13 bases between. CDR3 length: 15 amino acids.

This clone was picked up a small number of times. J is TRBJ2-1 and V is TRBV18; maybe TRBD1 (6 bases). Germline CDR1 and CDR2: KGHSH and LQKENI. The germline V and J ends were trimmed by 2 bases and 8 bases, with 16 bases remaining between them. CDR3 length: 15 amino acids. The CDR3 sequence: CASSPETGLRDEQFF. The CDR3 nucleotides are TGTGCCAGCTCACCAGAAACAGGGCTCAGGGATGAGCAGTTCTTC.

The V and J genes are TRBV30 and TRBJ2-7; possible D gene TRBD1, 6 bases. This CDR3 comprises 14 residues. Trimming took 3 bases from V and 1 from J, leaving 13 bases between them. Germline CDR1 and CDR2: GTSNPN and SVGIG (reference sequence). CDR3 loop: CAWRRTVFSYEQYF. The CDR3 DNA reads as TGTGCCTGGAGAAGGACAGTTTTTTCCTACGAGCAGTACTTC. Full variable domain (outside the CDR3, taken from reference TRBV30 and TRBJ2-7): SQTIHQWPATLVQPVGSPLSLECTVEGTSNPNLYWYRQAAGRGLQLLFYSVGIGQISSEVPQNLSASRPQDRQFILSSKKLLLSDSGFYLCAWRRTVFSYEQYFGPGTRLTVT.

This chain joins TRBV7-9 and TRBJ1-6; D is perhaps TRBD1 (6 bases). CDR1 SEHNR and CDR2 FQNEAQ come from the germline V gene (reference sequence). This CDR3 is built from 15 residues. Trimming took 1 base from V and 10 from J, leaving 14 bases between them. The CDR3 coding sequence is TGTGCCAGCAGCTTAGAATCTGCAGGGGACTCACCCCTCCACTTT. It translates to CASSLESAGDSPLHF. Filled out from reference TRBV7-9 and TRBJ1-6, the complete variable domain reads DTGVSQNPRHKITKRGQNVTFRCDPISEHNRLYWYRQTLGQGPEFLTYFQNEAQLEKSRLLSDRFSAERPKGSFSTLEIQRTEQGDSAMYLCASSLESAGDSPLHFGNGTRLTVT.

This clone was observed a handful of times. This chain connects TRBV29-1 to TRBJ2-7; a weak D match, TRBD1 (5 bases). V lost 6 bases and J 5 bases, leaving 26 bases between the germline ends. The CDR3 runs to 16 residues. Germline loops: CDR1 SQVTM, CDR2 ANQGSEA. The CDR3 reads CSVQGVVRTSLNEQYF. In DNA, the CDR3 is TGCAGCGTCCAAGGGGTGGTTAGGACGAGCCTTAACGAGCAGTACTTC.

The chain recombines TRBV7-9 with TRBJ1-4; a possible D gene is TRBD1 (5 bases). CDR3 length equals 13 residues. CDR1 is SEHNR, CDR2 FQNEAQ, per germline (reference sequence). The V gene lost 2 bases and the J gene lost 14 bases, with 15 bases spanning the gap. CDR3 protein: CASSLSGATVLFF. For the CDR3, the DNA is TGTGCCAGCAGCTTATCTGGGGCGACGGTGCTGTTTTTT.

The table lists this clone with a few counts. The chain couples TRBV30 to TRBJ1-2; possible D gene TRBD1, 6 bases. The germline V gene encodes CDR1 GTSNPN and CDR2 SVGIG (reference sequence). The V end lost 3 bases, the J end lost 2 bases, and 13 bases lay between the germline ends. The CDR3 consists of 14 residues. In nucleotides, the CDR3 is TGTGCCTGGAGCAGGACAGATAAAAACTATGGCTACACCTTC. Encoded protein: CAWSRTDKNYGYTF.

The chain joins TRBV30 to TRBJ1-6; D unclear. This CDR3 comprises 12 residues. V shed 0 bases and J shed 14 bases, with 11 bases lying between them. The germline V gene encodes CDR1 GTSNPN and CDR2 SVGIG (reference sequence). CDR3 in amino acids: CAWSVQLVTLHF. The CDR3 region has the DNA TGTGCCTGGAGTGTACAGCTGGTCACCCTCCACTTT.

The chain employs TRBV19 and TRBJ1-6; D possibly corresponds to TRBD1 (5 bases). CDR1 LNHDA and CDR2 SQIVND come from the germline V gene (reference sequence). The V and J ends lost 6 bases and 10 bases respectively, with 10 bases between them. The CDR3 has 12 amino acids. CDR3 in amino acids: CASRGGYSPLHF. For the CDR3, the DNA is TGTGCCAGTAGGGGGGGGTACTCACCCCTCCACTTT.

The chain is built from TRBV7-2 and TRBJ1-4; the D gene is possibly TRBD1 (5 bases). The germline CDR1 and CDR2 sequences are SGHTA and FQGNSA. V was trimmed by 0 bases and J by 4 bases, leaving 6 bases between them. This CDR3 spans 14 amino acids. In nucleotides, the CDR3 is TGTGCCAGCAGCTTAGCGACAGTTAATGAAAAACTGTTTTTT. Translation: CASSLATVNEKLFF.

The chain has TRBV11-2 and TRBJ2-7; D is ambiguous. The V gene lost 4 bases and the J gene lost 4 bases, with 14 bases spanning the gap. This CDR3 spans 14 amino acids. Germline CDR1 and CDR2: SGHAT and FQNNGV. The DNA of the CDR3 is TGTGCCAGCAGCTCACTCCGATATGAATACGAGCAGTACTTC. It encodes CASSSLRYEYEQYF.

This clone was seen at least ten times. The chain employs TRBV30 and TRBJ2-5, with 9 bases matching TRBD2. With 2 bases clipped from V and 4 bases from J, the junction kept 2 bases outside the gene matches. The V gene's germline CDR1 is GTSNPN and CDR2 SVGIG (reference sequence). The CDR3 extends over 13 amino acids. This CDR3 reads CAWSFSGGETQYF. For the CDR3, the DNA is TGTGCCTGGAGTTTTAGCGGGGGAGAGACCCAGTACTTC.

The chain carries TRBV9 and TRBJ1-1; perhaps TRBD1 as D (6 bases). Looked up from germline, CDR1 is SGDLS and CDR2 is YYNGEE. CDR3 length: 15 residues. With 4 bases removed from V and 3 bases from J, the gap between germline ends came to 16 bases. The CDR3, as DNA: TGTGCCAGCAGCTCAGGACAGCCGAGGGACACTGAAGCTTTCTTT. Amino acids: CASSSGQPRDTEAFF.

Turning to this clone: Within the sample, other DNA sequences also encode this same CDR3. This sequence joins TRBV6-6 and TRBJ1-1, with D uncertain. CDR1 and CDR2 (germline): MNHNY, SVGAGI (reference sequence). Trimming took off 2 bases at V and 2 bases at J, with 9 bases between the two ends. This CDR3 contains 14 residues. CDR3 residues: CASSYSTANTEAFF. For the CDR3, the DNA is TGTGCCAGCAGTTACAGTACAGCCAACACTGAAGCTTTCTTT.

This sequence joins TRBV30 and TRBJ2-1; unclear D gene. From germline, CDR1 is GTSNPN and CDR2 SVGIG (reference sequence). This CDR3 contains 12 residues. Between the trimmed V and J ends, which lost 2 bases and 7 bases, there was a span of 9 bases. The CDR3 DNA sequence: TGTGCCTGGAGTTCAATACCAAATGAGCAGTTCTTC. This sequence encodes CAWSSIPNEQFF.

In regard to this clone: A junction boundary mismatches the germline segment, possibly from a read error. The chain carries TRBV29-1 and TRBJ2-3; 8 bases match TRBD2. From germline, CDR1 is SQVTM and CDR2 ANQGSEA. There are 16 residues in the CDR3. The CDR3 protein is CRVRSRGGLLSDTQYF. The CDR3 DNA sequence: TGCCGCGTTAGATCCCGGGGGGGACTCCTCTCGGATACGCAGTATTTT.

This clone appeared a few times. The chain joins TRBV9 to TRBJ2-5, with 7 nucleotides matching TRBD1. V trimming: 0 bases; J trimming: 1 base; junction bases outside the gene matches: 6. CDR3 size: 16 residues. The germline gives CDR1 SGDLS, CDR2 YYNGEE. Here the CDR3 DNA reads TGTGCCAGCAGCGTAGCGACAGGGATATTCCAAGAGACCCAGTACTTC. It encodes CASSVATGIFQETQYF.

The CDR3 here is CASSPRDRVASPLHF. CDR3 sequence (DNA): TGTGCCAGCAGCCCCCGGGACAGGGTCGCTTCACCCCTCCACTTT. This chain connects TRBV11-2 to TRBJ1-6; TRBD1 aligns across 9 bases. Germline V CDR1 and CDR2: SGHAT, FQNNGV. Trimming cost V 5 bases and J 9 bases; bases outside gene matches: 8. This CDR3 contains 15 residues.

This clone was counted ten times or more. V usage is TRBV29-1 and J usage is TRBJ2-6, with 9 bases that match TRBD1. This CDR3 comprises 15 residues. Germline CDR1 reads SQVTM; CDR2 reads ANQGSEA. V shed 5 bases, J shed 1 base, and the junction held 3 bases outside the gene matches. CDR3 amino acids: CSVIQGASGANVLTF. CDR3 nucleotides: TGCAGCGTTATACAGGGGGCGTCTGGGGCCAACGTCCTGACTTTC.

In nucleotides, the CDR3 is TGTGCCAGCAGTGAATATCTACAGAGGAACTATGGCTACACCTTC. It specifies CASSEYLQRNYGYTF. The chain has TRBV6-1 and TRBJ1-2; D unclear. This CDR3 spans 15 amino acids. CDR1 and CDR2 from the germline V gene are MNHNS and SASEGT. Trimming shortened V by 2 bases and J by 2 bases, and 12 bases separated the two germline ends.

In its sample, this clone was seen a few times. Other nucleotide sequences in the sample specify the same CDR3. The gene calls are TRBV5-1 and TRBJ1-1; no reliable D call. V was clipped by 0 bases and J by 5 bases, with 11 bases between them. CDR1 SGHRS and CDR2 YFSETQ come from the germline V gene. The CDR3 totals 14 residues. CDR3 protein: CASSLDPGGTEAFF. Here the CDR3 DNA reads TGCGCCAGCAGCTTGGACCCGGGCGGGACTGAAGCTTTCTTT.

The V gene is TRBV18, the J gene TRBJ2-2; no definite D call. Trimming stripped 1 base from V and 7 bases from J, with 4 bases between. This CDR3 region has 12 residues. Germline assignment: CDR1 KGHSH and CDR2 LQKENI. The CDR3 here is CASSPRGGELFF. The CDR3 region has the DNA TGTGCCAGCTCACCACGGGGCGGGGAGCTGTTTTTT.

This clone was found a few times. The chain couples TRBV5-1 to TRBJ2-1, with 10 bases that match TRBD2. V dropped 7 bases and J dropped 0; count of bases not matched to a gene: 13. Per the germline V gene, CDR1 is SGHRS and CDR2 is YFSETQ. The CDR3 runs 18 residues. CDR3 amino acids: CASCSSGGSGSSYNEQFF. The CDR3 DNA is TGCGCCAGCTGCTCTAGCGGGGGATCGGGCAGCTCCTACAATGAGCAGTTCTTC.

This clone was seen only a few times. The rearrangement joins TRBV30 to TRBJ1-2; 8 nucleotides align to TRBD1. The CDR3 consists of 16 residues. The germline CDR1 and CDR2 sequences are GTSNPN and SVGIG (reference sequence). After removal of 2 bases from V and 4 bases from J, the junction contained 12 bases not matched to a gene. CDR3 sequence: CAWSYTGTGGIYGYTF. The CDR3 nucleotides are TGTGCCTGGAGTTATACCGGGACAGGAGGAATCTATGGCTACACCTTC. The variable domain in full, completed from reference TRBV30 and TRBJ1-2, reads SQTIHQWPATLVQPVGSPLSLECTVEGTSNPNLYWYRQAAGRGLQLLFYSVGIGQISSEVPQNLSASRPQDRQFILSSKKLLLSDSGFYLCAWSYTGTGGIYGYTFGSGTRLTVV.